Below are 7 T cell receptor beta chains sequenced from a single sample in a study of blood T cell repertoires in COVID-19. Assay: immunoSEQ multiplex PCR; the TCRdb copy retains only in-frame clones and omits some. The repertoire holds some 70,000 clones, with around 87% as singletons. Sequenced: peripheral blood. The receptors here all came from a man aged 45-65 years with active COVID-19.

Here the CDR3 DNA reads TGTGCCAGCGAGATTGGGCCGAGCAATGAGCAGTTCTTC. Its translation: CASEIGPSNEQFF. The rearrangement uses TRBV11-2 and TRBJ2-1; D is uncertain. The CDR3 runs to 13 residues. V was shortened by 8 bases and J by 6 bases, with 14 bases between the two germline ends. Germline lookup yields CDR1 SGHAT and CDR2 FQNNGV.

CDR3 amino acids: CASSKERVVGETQYF. CDR3 bases: TGTGCCAGCAGCAAAGAGAGGGTAGTAGGGGAGACCCAGTACTTC. The chain carries TRBV21-1 and TRBJ2-5; TRBD2, the table's D call, was not compared with the DNA. TRBV21-1 is a pseudogene segment. The CDR3 contains 15 residues.

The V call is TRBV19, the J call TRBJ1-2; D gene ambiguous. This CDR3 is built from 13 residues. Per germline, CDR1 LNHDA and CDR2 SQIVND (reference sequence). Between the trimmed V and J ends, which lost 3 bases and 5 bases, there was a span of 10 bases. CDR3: CASSIGGSYGYTF. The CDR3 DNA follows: TGTGCCAGTAGTATCGGAGGGAGTTATGGCTACACCTTC.

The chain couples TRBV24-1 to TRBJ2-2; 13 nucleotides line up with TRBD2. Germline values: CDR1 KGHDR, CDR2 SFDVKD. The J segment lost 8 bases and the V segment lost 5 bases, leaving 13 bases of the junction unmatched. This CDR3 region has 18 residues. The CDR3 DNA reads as TGTGCCACCAGTGGAATGACTAGCGGGAGGCCCCTGGGGGGGGAGCTGTTTTTT. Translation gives CATSGMTSGRPLGGELFF.

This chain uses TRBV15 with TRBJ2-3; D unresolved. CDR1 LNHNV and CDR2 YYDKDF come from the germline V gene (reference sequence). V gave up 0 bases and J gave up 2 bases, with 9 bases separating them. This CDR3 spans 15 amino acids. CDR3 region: CATSRDQVDTDTQYF. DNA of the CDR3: TGTGCCACCAGCAGAGATCAAGTAGACACAGATACGCAGTATTTT. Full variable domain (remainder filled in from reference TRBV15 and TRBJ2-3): DAMVIQNPRYQVTQFGKPVTLSCSQTLNHNVMYWYQQKSSQAPKLLFHYYDKDFNNEADTPDNFQSRRPNTSFCFLDIRSPGLGDTAMYLCATSRDQVDTDTQYFGPGTRLTVL.

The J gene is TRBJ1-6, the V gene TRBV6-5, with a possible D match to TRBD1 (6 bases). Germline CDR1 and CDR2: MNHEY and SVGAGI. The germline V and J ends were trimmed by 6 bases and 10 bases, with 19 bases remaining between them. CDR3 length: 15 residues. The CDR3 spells CASSLLDSSGSPLHF. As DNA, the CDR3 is TGTGCCAGCAGCCTCCTGGACAGTTCTGGCTCACCCCTCCACTTT.

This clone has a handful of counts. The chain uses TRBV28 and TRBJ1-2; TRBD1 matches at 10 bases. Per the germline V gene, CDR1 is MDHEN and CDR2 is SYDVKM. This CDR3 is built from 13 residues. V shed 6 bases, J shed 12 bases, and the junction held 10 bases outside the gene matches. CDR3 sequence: CASSRFAGQGNTF. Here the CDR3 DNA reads TGTGCCAGCAGCCGCTTTGCGGGACAGGGGAACACCTTC.